This T cell receptor (beta chain) was sequenced during a study of cytomegalovirus exposure and HLA in healthy donors. Use of 60 Vbeta and 13 Jbeta primers characterized the PCR. The repertoire was sequenced with immunoSEQ multiplex PCR; TCRdb's copy has only in-frame clones and lacks some. The table has 60,000 to 75,000 clones, approximately 79% seen once. Findings of the study overall: A highly shared variant cluster was judged a likely technical artifact.

Germline-derived CDR1 and CDR2 are MNHEY and SVGAGI. The V end lost 5 bases, the J end lost 3 bases, and 7 bases lay between the germline ends. This CDR3 region has 12 residues. As to this clone: Its cognate antigen is unknown.

Specimen: PBMCs. The sequence was collected from a woman aged 25 to 39 in good health and CMV-seronegative. The chain links TRBV6-5 to TRBJ1-1; D is undetermined. This CDR3 is CASSRTDTEAFF. In DNA form, the CDR3 reads TGTGCCAGCAGTAGGACTGACACTGAAGCTTTCTTT.